One and the same sample provided the 10 T cell receptor beta chains below, sequenced in a study of regulatory T cells in long-lasting Graves disease. As for time point: newly diagnosed GD, antithyroid drugs for less than 3 months. From PBMCs, RNA was extracted and then used to make the TCR library. In building TCR beta libraries, iRepertoire HTBI primers were used together with Arm-PCR of CDR3 regions. TCRdb independently ran MiXCR on the multiplex PCR reads; one entry per CDR3 protein. The sample lists approximately 350,000 distinct CDR3 sequences, 15% to 20% occurring once. The data were also submitted as part of a second study, on T cells in Graves' hyperthyroidism and ophthalmopathy.

The sequencing here drew on peripheral blood mononuclear cells (PBMCs), taken at new diagnosis, from a patient treated with antithyroid drugs. These receptors were taken from a young woman with Graves disease.

This clonotype was recorded a few times. This sequence joins TRBV6-4 and TRBJ1-1, with D tentatively TRBD1 (5 bases). V lost 5 bases, J lost 1 base, and 11 bases lay in between. This CDR3 is built from 14 residues. Germline V lookup: CDR1 MRHNA, CDR2 SNTAGT. Written as DNA, the CDR3 is TGTGCCAGCAGTTTGCCCGGGGGGAACACTGAAGCTTTCTTT. It specifies CASSLPGGNTEAFF.

Many counts were recorded for this clonotype. The chain recombines TRBV5-1 with TRBJ1-1; D not resolved. V gave up 0 bases and J gave up 6 bases, with 9 bases separating them. Germline-derived CDR1 and CDR2 are SGHRS and YFSETQ. CDR3 length equals 13 residues. The CDR3 is CASSLGDLAEAFF. The CDR3 nucleotides are TGCGCCAGCAGCTTGGGCGATCTGGCTGAAGCTTTCTTT.

V usage is TRBV14 and J usage is TRBJ2-3; D is unclear. This CDR3 comprises 11 residues. V was shortened by 5 bases and J by 6 bases, with 6 bases between the two germline ends. CDR1 SGHDN and CDR2 FVKESK come from the germline V gene. Here the CDR3 DNA reads TGTGCCAGCAGCAAAGTGGATACGCAGTATTTT. Encoded protein: CASSKVDTQYF.

The chain links TRBV5-1 to TRBJ2-1, with TRBD2 identical over 14 bases. The CDR3 extends over 20 amino acids. Germline V lookup: CDR1 SGHRS, CDR2 YFSETQ. V trimming: 4 bases; J trimming: 0 bases; junction bases outside the gene matches: 12. The CDR3 protein is CASSSQGTSGGSRSYNEQFF. The CDR3 bases are TGCGCCAGCAGCAGCCAAGGGACTAGCGGGGGCAGCCGCTCCTACAATGAGCAGTTCTTC. The full variable domain, its missing parts supplied by reference TRBV5-1 and TRBJ2-1, is KAGVTQTPRYLIKTRGQQVTLSCSPISGHRSVSWYQQTPGQGLQFLFEYFSETQRNKGNFPGRFSGRQFSNSRSEMNVSTLELGDSALYLCASSSQGTSGGSRSYNEQFFGPGTRLTVL.

A word on this clonotype: This likely came from a read error, as a far larger clone is one base away. The CDR3: CASSLALTSGSGRYVQYF. The CDR3 region has the DNA TGTGCCAGCAGCTTAGCGCTAACTAGCGGGAGTGGGCGCTACGTGCAGTACTTC. The chain is built from TRBV7-9 and TRBJ2-7, with 11 bases aligning to TRBD2. The CDR3 covers 18 residues. Germline V gene sequence: CDR1 SEHNR, CDR2 FQNEAQ (reference sequence).

This clonotype was detected a few times. The rearrangement joins TRBV7-9 to TRBJ2-1; TRBD2 matches 7 bases. Germline V gene lookup returns CDR1 SEHNR and CDR2 FQNEAQ (reference sequence). This CDR3 region has 17 residues. V shed 0 bases, J shed 3 bases, and the junction held 8 bases outside the gene matches. CDR3 sequence reads: CASSLARREDLYNEQFF. CDR3 bases: TGTGCCAGCAGCTTAGCGCGTCGGGAGGACCTCTACAATGAGCAGTTCTTC.

Ten or more counts support this clonotype. The CDR3 DNA is TGTGCCAGCAGCTTATCGTCGCGGGGAACCTACGAGCAGTACTTC. It is translated as CASSLSSRGTYEQYF. The V and J genes are TRBV7-2 and TRBJ2-7; perhaps TRBD2 as D (6 bases). The V gene lost 2 bases and the J gene lost 2 bases, with 13 bases spanning the gap. Germline V lookup: CDR1 SGHTA, CDR2 FQGNSA. CDR3 length: 15 residues.

This chain uses TRBV19 with TRBJ1-5; D is undetermined. The ends were cut back, 4 bases at V and 4 bases at J, with 17 bases in the middle. Germline values: CDR1 LNHDA, CDR2 SQIVND (reference sequence). The CDR3 is made up of 16 amino acids. The DNA for the CDR3 is TGTGCCAGTAGTAATCTTCCTCAGTTGGGGAATCAGCCCCAGCATTTT. Amino acids: CASSNLPQLGNQPQHF.

There are many counts of this clonotype. This chain connects TRBV3-1 to TRBJ2-7, with TRBD1 matching over 8 bases. The germline CDR1 and CDR2 sequences are LGHDT and YNNKEL (reference sequence). The J segment lost 4 bases and the V segment lost 5 bases, leaving 7 bases of the junction unmatched. The CDR3 extends over 14 amino acids. The CDR3 here is CASSLGQGAYEQYF. The DNA of the CDR3 is TGTGCCAGCAGCTTAGGGCAGGGGGCATACGAGCAGTACTTC.

The sample holds many counts of this clonotype. The chain is built from TRBV3-1 and TRBJ2-1, with D unclear. This CDR3 contains 14 residues. The ends were cut back, 4 bases at V and 3 bases at J, with 10 bases in the middle. Germline lookup yields CDR1 LGHDT and CDR2 YNNKEL (reference sequence). CDR3 DNA: TGTGCCAGCAGCCGGGGAAGTTACTACAATGAGCAGTTCTTC. Translation: CASSRGSYYNEQFF.